The present T cell receptor beta chain was sequenced within a study of T cells in localized non-small cell lung cancer. The CDR3 sequence is 15 residues long. From germline, CDR1 is MNHNS and CDR2 SASEGT. V was clipped by 2 bases and J by 6 bases, with 14 bases between them. This clone has only one observation. Its antigen is unidentified. Whole-study results and caveats: The appearance of a median approximately 61 of the top 100 tumor clones was seen in adjacent lung. Peak T cell clonality was found in uninvolved adjacent lung, exceeding tumor. Greater T cell density in blood accompanied longer overall survival.

Using immunoSEQ multiplex PCR, the repertoire was profiled, and TCRdb retains in-frame clones only, with some absent. In the table there are roughly 16,000 clones, over 70% of which are singletons. The clonotype originates from a male donor at least 60 years old with stage I lung adenocarcinoma. V gene TRBV6-1 combines with J gene TRBJ2-1; D is unresolved. The sequencing here drew on peripheral blood, taken before any cancer treatment. The CDR3 bases are TGTGCCAGCAGTGAAAGTATGGGCAGCCTCAATGAGCAGTTCTTC. This gives the protein CASSESMGSLNEQFF.